This T cell receptor beta chain emerged from a study of T cell repertoires in cytomegalovirus infection (dated by TCRdb to about 2019). Background on the whole study: The HLA type of each donor mattered for the analysis, because public TCR beta signatures pointed to carriage of CMV infection along with the matching HLA type.

Concerning this clonotype: Its antigen has not been determined. Qualities for individual bases were not recorded, and no much larger clone is one base off.

The reads were generated on an Illumina HiSeq 1500. TCRdb ran its own pipeline on the public reads, namely fastp trimming at Q25 and MiXCR clone calling, and kept in-frame beta chains. Rows are combined by CDR3 protein, so each entry shows the most common genes and DNA. This sample comprises more than 200,000 distinct CDR3 sequences, roughly 9% of them detected only once. The top ten hold less than 15% of the sample. The CDR3 spans 14 residues, from the cysteine through the phenylalanine. Only the CDR3 portion is preserved as DNA: 42 bases, with reading frame beginning at the first base. V sheds 0 bases and J sheds 8 bases, leaving 13 bases between their ends. CDR1 and CDR2 are read off the germline V gene as SQVTM and ANQGSEA. The paper's findings and limits, for the study overall: In both this cohort and an independent cohort of 350 to 400 donors, the cumulative frequency of public TCR beta family members distinguished carriers of CMV infection plus the relevant HLA type. The ex vivo response was dominated by HLA-C-restricted CMV-specific TCR beta clonotypes, which also provided the single most frequent clonotype in two of eight donors.

This chain is built from TRBV29-1 and TRBJ1-4; TRBD1 might be the D gene, on 6 matching bases. Sequencing input: PBMCs. The receptor was isolated from a human donor in good health (CMV status not recorded). Some clones in this sample may be carry-over from other donors' samples. CDR3 reads: CSVEDPGGREKLFF. The DNA sequence is as follows: TGCAGCGTTGAAGATCCGGGGGGCAGGGAAAAACTGTTTTTT.